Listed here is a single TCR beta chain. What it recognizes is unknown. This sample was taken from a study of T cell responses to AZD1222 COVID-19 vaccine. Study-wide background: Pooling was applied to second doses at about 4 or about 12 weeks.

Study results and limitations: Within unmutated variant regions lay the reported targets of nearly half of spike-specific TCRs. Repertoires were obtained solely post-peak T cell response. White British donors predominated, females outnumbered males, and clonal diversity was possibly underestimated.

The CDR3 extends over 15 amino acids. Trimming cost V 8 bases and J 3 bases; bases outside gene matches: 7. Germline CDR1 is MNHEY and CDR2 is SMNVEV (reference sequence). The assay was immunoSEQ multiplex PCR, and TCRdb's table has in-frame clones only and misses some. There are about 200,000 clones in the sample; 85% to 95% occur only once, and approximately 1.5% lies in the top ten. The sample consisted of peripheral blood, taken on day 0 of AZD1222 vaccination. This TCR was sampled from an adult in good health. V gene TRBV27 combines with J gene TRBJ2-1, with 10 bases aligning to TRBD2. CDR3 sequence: CASFSGLAVYNEQFF. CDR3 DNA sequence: TGTGCCAGCTTTTCTGGACTAGCGGTCTACAATGAGCAGTTCTTC.